These 9 T cell receptor beta chains were sequenced from one sample in a study of long-term antiretroviral therapy in people with HIV. Run at survey level, the immunoSEQ assay was version v3.0. Using immunoSEQ multiplex PCR, the repertoire was profiled, and TCRdb retains in-frame clones only, with some absent. The sample comprises 20,000 to 25,000 clones, roughly 88% of which are singletons, and around 6.5% rests with the top ten. The sample here was unsorted PBMCs, taken 0.6 years after starting antiretroviral therapy. The receptors come from a man aged 55 to 70 with HIV.

This chain connects TRBV6-5 to TRBJ1-2, with a possible D match to TRBD1 (5 bases). V was cut by 1 base and J by 2 bases, with 8 bases left in between. Germline loops: CDR1 MNHEY, CDR2 SVGAGI. The CDR3 is 14 amino acids. The chain's CDR3 is CASSYFDRNYGYTF. The CDR3 nucleotides read TGTGCCAGCAGTTACTTCGACAGAAACTATGGCTACACCTTC.

In nucleotides, the CDR3 is TGTGCCAGCAAGGGGGGGGACAATGAGCAGTTCTTC. Translated, it gives CASKGGDNEQFF. The chain links TRBV28 to TRBJ2-1; a possible D gene is TRBD2 (7 bases). The CDR3 runs to 12 residues. Germline lookup yields CDR1 MDHEN and CDR2 SYDVKM. V was trimmed by 7 bases and J by 5 bases, leaving 9 bases between them.

In its sample, this clone was seen a few times. DNA for the CDR3: TGCGCCAGCAGCCAAGACTCGCTAGCGGTATACAATGAGCAGTTCTTC. It translates to CASSQDSLAVYNEQFF. The chain combines TRBV4-1 with TRBJ2-1; 7 bases match TRBD2. V lost 0 bases, J lost 4 bases, and 6 bases stayed unmatched. Per germline, CDR1 MGHRA and CDR2 YSYEKL. The CDR3 covers 16 residues.

This chain joins TRBV6-5 and TRBJ1-1; D is uncertain. Trimming shortened V by 5 bases and J by 0 bases, and 13 bases separated the two germline ends. The CDR3 runs 15 residues. CDR1 is MNHEY and CDR2 is SVGAGI in the germline V gene. The CDR3 sequence: CASSISGPMNTEAFF. Here the CDR3 DNA reads TGTGCCAGCAGTATATCCGGGCCTATGAACACTGAAGCTTTCTTT.

V and J are TRBV7-3 and TRBJ2-3, with D possibly TRBD1 on 6 matching bases. Germline CDR1 and CDR2: SGHTA and FQGTGA. The CDR3 covers 14 residues. V was shortened by 3 bases and J by 2 bases, with 9 bases between the two germline ends. In DNA form, the CDR3 reads TGTGCCAGCAGCTTCTGGGGGCCCACAGATACGCAGTATTTT. Residues: CASSFWGPTDTQYF. The full variable domain, its missing parts supplied by reference TRBV7-3 and TRBJ2-3, is GAGVSQTPSNKVTEKGKYVELRCDPISGHTALYWYRQSLGQGPEFLIYFQGTGAADDSGLPNDRFFAVRPEGSVSTLKIQRTERGDSAVYLCASSFWGPTDTQYFGPGTRLTVL.

The chain links TRBV7-9 to TRBJ2-5; 7 bases agree with TRBD1. The CDR3 sequence is 14 residues long. The V gene end was trimmed by 5 bases and the J gene end by 4 bases; junction bases not matched to a gene: 7. CDR1 SEHNR and CDR2 FQNEAQ come from the germline V gene (reference sequence). The CDR3: CASSPTGTSETQYF. CDR3 sequence (DNA): TGTGCCAGCAGCCCGACAGGGACGTCAGAGACCCAGTACTTC.

The rearrangement uses TRBV20-1 and TRBJ2-7; no clear D gene. The CDR3 covers 11 residues. Germline V gives CDR1 DFQATT, CDR2 SNEGSKA (reference sequence). The ends were cut back, 1 base at V and 2 bases at J, with 3 bases in the middle. The CDR3 region has the DNA TGCAGTGCTAGAGGGCCCTACGAGCAGTACTTC. Protein: CSARGPYEQYF.

The chain employs TRBV15 and TRBJ2-7; D gene unclear. The CDR3 covers 14 residues. CDR1 and CDR2 from the germline V gene are LNHNV and YYDKDF (reference sequence). With 1 base removed from V and 4 bases from J, the gap between germline ends came to 11 bases. The CDR3: CATSRVAGRYEQYF. CDR3 nucleotides: TGTGCCACCAGCAGAGTAGCAGGTCGGTACGAGCAGTACTTC.

The chain joins TRBV6-4 to TRBJ2-3; 8 bases are shared with TRBD1. The V segment lost 6 bases and the J segment 0 bases; nucleotides outside the gene matches: 5. The CDR3 contains 15 residues. Germline V gene lookup returns CDR1 MRHNA and CDR2 SNTAGT. The CDR3 protein is CASRPDRVSTDTQYF. The CDR3 DNA reads TGTGCCAGCAGACCGGACAGGGTGAGCACAGATACGCAGTATTTT.